Below are 28 T cell receptor beta chains sequenced from a single sample in a study of human CD8 memory T cell subsets. TCR beta was sequenced from UMI-tagged 5' RACE libraries. TCRdb reanalyzed the 5' RACE reads, giving one entry per CDR3 protein sequence and no DNA. The sample table includes around 5,400 distinct CDR3 sequences. The specimen was CD8+ T cells from PBMCs. These receptors were obtained from a human donor in good health.

V is TRBV3-1 and J is TRBJ2-7. From germline, CDR1 is LGHDT and CDR2 YNNKEL (reference sequence). The length of the CDR3 is 13 residues. The CDR3 spells CASSQQLLYEQYF.

The J gene is TRBJ1-5, the V gene TRBV6-6. Per germline, CDR1 MNHNY and CDR2 SVGAGI (reference sequence). The CDR3 totals 15 residues. The CDR3 sequence: CASSYSTGSGQPQHF.

The chain links TRBV27 to TRBJ1-4; TCRdb's D call of TRBD1 is untestable without DNA. The CDR3 is 14 amino acids. Germline V CDR1 and CDR2: MNHEY, SMNVEV (reference sequence). CDR3 residues: CASSLGTGNEKLFF.

By frequency, this clonotype registers medium-sized (0.01 to 0.1%). This chain links TRBV2 with TRBJ1-2; TCRdb's assignment of TRBD1 cannot be checked, as there is no DNA. Germline V gene lookup returns CDR1 SNHLY and CDR2 FYNNEI. The CDR3 sequence is 15 residues long. The CDR3 region is CASSEAPDSNYGYTF.

Frequency places this clonotype as medium-sized. The J gene is TRBJ1-2, the V gene TRBV3-1. This CDR3 comprises 14 residues. CDR1 LGHDT and CDR2 YNNKEL come from the germline V gene (reference sequence). CDR3 sequence: CASSQVGDYYGYTF.

The V call is TRBV7-9, the J call TRBJ1-3. The CDR3 contains 15 residues. The germline CDR1 and CDR2 sequences are SEHNR and FQNEAQ (reference sequence). The CDR3: CASSLRQGAGNTIYF.

The chain has TRBV7-9 and TRBJ2-7. The CDR3 runs to 12 residues. CDR1 is SEHNR, CDR2 FQNEAQ, per germline (reference sequence). The CDR3 spells CASSLIPYEQYF.

This sequence joins TRBV20-1 and TRBJ2-7; TCRdb picks TRBD2, but there is no DNA to check that call. There are 15 residues in the CDR3. Germline V gives CDR1 DFQATT, CDR2 SNEGSKA (reference sequence). The CDR3 here is CSAPSGGALSYEQYF.

This rearrangement joins TRBV7-2 to TRBJ1-2; with no DNA, the TCRdb D assignment of TRBD1 cannot be verified. This CDR3 spans 16 amino acids. Germline lookup yields CDR1 SGHTA and CDR2 FQGNSA. The CDR3 here is CASSGNRVEFNYGYTF.

This clonotype is labeled large based on frequency. This CDR3 reads CASSLGGTSGTVLVTDTQYF. The rearrangement uses TRBV7-2 and TRBJ2-3; the D call from TCRdb, TRBD2, cannot be confirmed without DNA. Germline lookup yields CDR1 SGHTA and CDR2 FQGNSA. There are 20 residues in the CDR3.

V gene TRBV19 combines with J gene TRBJ1-4. The length of the CDR3 is 14 residues. Germline CDR1 is LNHDA and CDR2 is SQIVND (reference sequence). CDR3 in amino acids: CASSAAGEEMQLFF. Together with reference TRBV19 and TRBJ1-4, the CDR3 gives the full variable domain: DGGITQSPKYLFRKEGQNVTLSCEQNLNHDAMYWYRQDPGQGLRLIYYSQIVNDFQKGDIAEGYSVSREKKESFPLTVTSAQKNPTAFYLCASSAAGEEMQLFFGSGTQLSVL.

This clonotype is called medium-sized based on its frequency. The V call is TRBV4-2, the J call TRBJ2-7; TCRdb's D gene call, TRBD2, goes unchecked for lack of DNA. Germline V gives CDR1 LGHNA, CDR2 YNFKEQ. The CDR3 sequence is 14 residues long. CDR3 sequence: CASRRVDSAYEQYF.

The rearrangement joins TRBV19 to TRBJ2-1; TCRdb's D call of TRBD2 is untestable without DNA. The CDR3 is 16 residues long. The germline gives CDR1 LNHDA, CDR2 SQIVND (reference sequence). CDR3 loop: CASFPTGLAGDDEQFF. Full variable domain (missing parts from reference TRBV19 and TRBJ2-1): DGGITQSPKYLFRKEGQNVTLSCEQNLNHDAMYWYRQDPGQGLRLIYYSQIVNDFQKGDIAEGYSVSREKKESFPLTVTSAQKNPTAFYLCASFPTGLAGDDEQFFGPGTRLTVL.

The genes are TRBV29-1 and TRBJ2-1. CDR1 and CDR2 from the germline V gene are SQVTM and ANQGSEA. This CDR3 has 14 amino acids. CDR3 residues: CSVDGRGSYNEQFF.

This clonotype registers medium-sized (0.01 to 0.1%) by frequency. The CDR3 spells CASSRRTDEQFF. The genes are TRBV7-9 and TRBJ2-1. CDR3 length: 12 amino acids. Germline V gene lookup returns CDR1 SEHNR and CDR2 FQNEAQ (reference sequence).

The CDR3 loop reads CSASEIPGPGELFF. The chain joins TRBV20-1 to TRBJ2-2; the D call of TRBD1 rests on TCRdb alone, since no DNA is present to check it. This CDR3 has 14 amino acids. Germline V CDR1 and CDR2: DFQATT, SNEGSKA (reference sequence).

The chain carries TRBV2 and TRBJ2-7; TCRdb designates TRBD2, a call that cannot be tested without DNA. CDR1 and CDR2 (germline): SNHLY, FYNNEI. The CDR3 contains 16 residues. CDR3 sequence: CASTPREGGYPYEQYF.

J is TRBJ2-7 and V is TRBV10-3. The CDR3 spans 11 residues. CDR1 and CDR2 (germline): ENHRY, SYGVKD. This chain's CDR3 is CAISENHEQYF.

The rearrangement links TRBV12-3 or TRBV12-4 to TRBJ2-7; absent DNA, TCRdb's TRBD1 call cannot be checked. CDR3 length: 15 amino acids. The CDR3 is CASSSSGYSSYEQYF.

This clonotype ranks as medium-sized in terms of frequency. This chain joins TRBV28 and TRBJ1-1; the TCRdb call, TRBD1, lacks DNA for checking. Germline V lookup: CDR1 MDHEN, CDR2 SYDVKM. This CDR3 contains 15 residues. This chain's CDR3 is CASSLWGTQNTEAFF.

The CDR3 region is CASSPRTGRKYEQYF. V gene TRBV7-9 combines with J gene TRBJ2-7; the D gene TCRdb calls, TRBD1, cannot be checked with no DNA. CDR3 length: 15 amino acids. Germline CDR1 and CDR2: SEHNR and FQNEAQ (reference sequence).

The V gene is TRBV5-5, the J gene TRBJ2-7; TCRdb gives TRBD1 as the D gene, but with no DNA this cannot be confirmed. Germline V gene data show CDR1 as SGHKS and CDR2 as YYEKEE (reference sequence). The CDR3 length is 13 residues. CDR3 residues: CASSFTGTYEQYF.

The CDR3 loop reads CASMPGTGYNEQFF. V usage is TRBV5-1 and J usage is TRBJ2-1; TCRdb returns TRBD1, unconfirmable since there is no DNA. The CDR3 length is 14 residues. Looked up from germline, CDR1 is SGHRS and CDR2 is YFSETQ.

This chain links TRBV12-3 or TRBV12-4 with TRBJ2-5; the D call of TRBD1 rests on TCRdb alone, since no DNA is present to check it. The CDR3 is 12 residues long. The CDR3 region is CASRLSPGTQYF.

This chain uses TRBV29-1 with TRBJ1-4. The CDR3 spans 13 residues. Germline CDR1 SQVTM, CDR2 ANQGSEA. CDR3 in amino acids: CSVEFGTNEKLFF.

V and J are TRBV5-1 and TRBJ1-1; as DNA is missing, the TRBD1 call by TCRdb cannot be tested. The CDR3 loop spans 11 amino acids. The germline gives CDR1 SGHRS, CDR2 YFSETQ. This CDR3 is CASSRDGEAFF.

By frequency, this clonotype is medium-sized. The chain combines TRBV20-1 with TRBJ2-7. The CDR3 loop spans 16 amino acids. The germline V gene has CDR1 DFQATT and CDR2 SNEGSKA (reference sequence). CDR3 residues: CSARGSLAEHPYEQYF.

The chain joins TRBV15 to TRBJ2-2; TCRdb's assignment of TRBD1 cannot be checked, as there is no DNA. This CDR3 comprises 17 residues. Germline CDR1 LNHNV, CDR2 YYDKDF (reference sequence). CDR3 amino acids: CATSRSPTGGKGGELFF.